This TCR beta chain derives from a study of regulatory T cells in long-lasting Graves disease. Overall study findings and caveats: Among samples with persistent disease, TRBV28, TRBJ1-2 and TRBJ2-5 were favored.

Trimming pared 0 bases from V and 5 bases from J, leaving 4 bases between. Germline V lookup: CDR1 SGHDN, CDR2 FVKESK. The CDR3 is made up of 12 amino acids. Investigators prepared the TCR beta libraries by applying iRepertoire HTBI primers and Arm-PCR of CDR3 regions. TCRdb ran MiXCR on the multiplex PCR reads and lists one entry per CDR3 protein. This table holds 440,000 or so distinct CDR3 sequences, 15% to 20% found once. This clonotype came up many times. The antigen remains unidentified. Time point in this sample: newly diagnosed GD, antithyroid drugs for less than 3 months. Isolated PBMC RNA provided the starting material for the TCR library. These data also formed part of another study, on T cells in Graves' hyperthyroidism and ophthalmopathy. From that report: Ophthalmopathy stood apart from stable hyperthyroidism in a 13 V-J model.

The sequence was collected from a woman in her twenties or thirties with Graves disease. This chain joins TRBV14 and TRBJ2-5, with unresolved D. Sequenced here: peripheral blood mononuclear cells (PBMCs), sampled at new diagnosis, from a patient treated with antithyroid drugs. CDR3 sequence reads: CASSQDWETQYF. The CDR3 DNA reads TGTGCCAGCAGCCAAGACTGGGAGACCCAGTACTTC.